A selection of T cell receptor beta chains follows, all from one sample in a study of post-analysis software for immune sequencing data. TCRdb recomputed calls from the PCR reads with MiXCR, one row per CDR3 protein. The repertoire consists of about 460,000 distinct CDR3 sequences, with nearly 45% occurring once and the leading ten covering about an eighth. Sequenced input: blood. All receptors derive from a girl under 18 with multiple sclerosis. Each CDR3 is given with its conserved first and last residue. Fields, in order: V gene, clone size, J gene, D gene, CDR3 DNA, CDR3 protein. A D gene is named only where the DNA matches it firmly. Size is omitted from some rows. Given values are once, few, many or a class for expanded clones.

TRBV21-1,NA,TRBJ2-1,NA,TGTGCCAGCAGCAAAGTGGGTGCGGGACAGAGTAACAATGAGCAGTTCTTC,CASSKVGAGQSNNEQFF
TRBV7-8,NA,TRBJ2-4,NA,TGTGCCAGCAGCTTAAGTTTCGCCGAAGCCAAAAACATTCAGTACTTC,CASSLSFAEAKNIQYF
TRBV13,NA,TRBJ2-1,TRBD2,TGTGCCAGCAGCTCAAGGGGACTAGCGGACAATGAGCAGTTCTTC,CASSSRGLADNEQFF
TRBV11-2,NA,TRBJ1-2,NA,TGTGCCAGCAGCTTAGATGCAGGGAGGGATGGCTACACCTTC,CASSLDAGRDGYTF
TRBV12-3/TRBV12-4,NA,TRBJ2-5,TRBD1,TGTGCCAGCAGTCGGGGACAGGGTTGGCAAGCGACCCAGTACTTC,CASSRGQGWQATQYF
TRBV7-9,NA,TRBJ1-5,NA,TGTGCCAGCAGCAAATCACCAGACTGGATCCATCAGCCCCAGCATTTT,CASSKSPDWIHQPQHF
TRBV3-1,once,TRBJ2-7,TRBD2,TGTGCCAGCAGCCGACTAGCGGGAGGGCCATTTGCCTACGAGCAGTACTTC,CASSRLAGGPFAYEQYF
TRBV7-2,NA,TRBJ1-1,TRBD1,TGTGCCAGCAGCTTAGAGGGACAGGTCTACACTGAAGCTTTCTTT,CASSLEGQVYTEAFF
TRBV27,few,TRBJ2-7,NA,TGTGCCAGCAGTTACAACGGGCAAGCGCTCGAGCAGTACTTC,CASSYNGQALEQYF
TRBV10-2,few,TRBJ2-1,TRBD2,TGCGCCAGCAGTGAGTTTCCACTAGCGGACAATGAGCAGTTCTTC,CASSEFPLADNEQFF
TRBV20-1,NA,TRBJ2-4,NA,TGCAGTGCTAGTCAGGGGGGAAGGAACATTCAGTACTTC,CSASQGGRNIQYF
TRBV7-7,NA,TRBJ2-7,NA,TGTGCTAGCAGCTTAAATAGAAACTACGAGCAGTACTTC,CASSLNRNYEQYF
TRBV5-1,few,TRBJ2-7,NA,TGCGCCAGCAGCTTTGAACCCCTGAGCTCCTACGAGCAGTACTTC,CASSFEPLSSYEQYF
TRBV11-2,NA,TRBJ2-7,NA,TGTGCCAGCAGCTTAGAGGGACCAGGGGGGAGCTACGAGCAGTACTTC,CASSLEGPGGSYEQYF
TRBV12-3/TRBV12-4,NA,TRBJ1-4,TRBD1,TGTGCCAGCACCCAGGGGGGATCTAATGAAAAACTGTTTTTT,CASTQGGSNEKLFF
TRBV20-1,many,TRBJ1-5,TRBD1,TGCAGTGCCAGACAGGGACAGTACAATCAGCCCCAGCATTTT,CSARQGQYNQPQHF
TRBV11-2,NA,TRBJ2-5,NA,TGTGCCAGCAGCTGGAGAGGGAGGCAAGAGACCCAGTACTTC,CASSWRGRQETQYF
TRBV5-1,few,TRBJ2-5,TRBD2,TGCGCCAGCAGCTTGGCGTTGCGGGAGGGCCGACAACAAGAGACCCAGTACTTC,CASSLALREGRQQETQYF
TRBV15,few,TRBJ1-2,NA,TGTGCCACCAGCAGAGATGTCACGGATTCCACCTTC,CATSRDVTDSTF
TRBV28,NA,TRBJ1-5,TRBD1,TGTGCCAGCAGCCCAGGGGGAAGTCAGCCCCAGCATTTT,CASSPGGSQPQHF
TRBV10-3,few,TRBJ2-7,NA,TGTGCCATCAGTGAGTCGATTAGGGGGTTGAACGAGCAGTACTTC,CAISESIRGLNEQYF
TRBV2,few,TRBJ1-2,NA,TGTGCCAGCGAGGGGCAGGGGTATGGCTACACCTTC,CASEGQGYGYTF
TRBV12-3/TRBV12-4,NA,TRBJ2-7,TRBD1,TGTGCCAGCAGTACCTCGACAGGGTCCGAGCAGTACTTC,CASSTSTGSEQYF
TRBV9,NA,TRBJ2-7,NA,TGTGCCAGCAGCGTAGCCGGGGTAGGTGCGTACGAGCAGTACTTC,CASSVAGVGAYEQYF
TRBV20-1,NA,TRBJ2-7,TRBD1,TGCAGTGCTAGACGAGGGGGCGTCGAGCAGTACTTC,CSARRGGVEQYF
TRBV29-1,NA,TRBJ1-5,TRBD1,TGCAGCGTTGGGGAACAGGGGAGGCAGCCCCAGCATTTT,CSVGEQGRQPQHF
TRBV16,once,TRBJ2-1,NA,TGTGCCAGCAGCCAATATCCCCTGAGATCCCTATACAATGAGCAGTTCTTC,CASSQYPLRSLYNEQFF
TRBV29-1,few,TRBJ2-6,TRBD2,TGCAGCGTTGAAGACCGAGGCGGGGGAACTGGGGCCAACGTCCTGACTTTC,CSVEDRGGGTGANVLTF